These 15 T cell receptor beta chains were sequenced from one sample in a study of CD8+ T cells in alopecia areata. cDNA reverse transcribed from extracted RNA served as the sequencing template. Here immunoSEQ multiplex PCR was the method, and the copy in TCRdb shows in-frame clones only, minus some. The sample holds about 150,000 clones, roughly 50% seen once. Sequencing was performed on CD4+ T cells sorted from blood. The receptors shown here come from a human donor with alopecia areata.

V usage is TRBV5-6 and J usage is TRBJ2-4, with D possibly TRBD1 on 6 matching bases. CDR3 length equals 15 residues. Deletions cut 5 bases from V and 1 base from J, with 13 bases between. CDR1 and CDR2 from the germline V gene are SGHDT and YYEEEE. In DNA form, the CDR3 reads TGTGCCAGCAGTTCACAGGGTCGGGCCAAAAACATTCAGTACTTC. Residues: CASSSQGRAKNIQYF.

This clone occurred a few times. This chain joins TRBV29-1 and TRBJ2-5; TRBD1 matches 7 bases. Germline V gene lookup returns CDR1 SQVTM and CDR2 ANQGSEA. The CDR3 length is 16 residues. V gave up 2 bases and J gave up 4 bases; unmatched junction bases: 13. The CDR3 coding sequence is TGCAGCGTTGAATCAGGGCAGGGGGTAAAGGGAGAGACCCAGTACTTC. Amino acids: CSVESGQGVKGETQYF.

This chain connects TRBV18 to TRBJ1-1; D is undetermined. V shed 2 bases and J shed 1 base, with 11 bases lying between them. The germline CDR1 and CDR2 sequences are KGHSH and LQKENI. The CDR3 length is 15 residues. CDR3 DNA sequence: TGTGCCAGCTCACCAGGGATTACTCGGAACACTGAAGCTTTCTTT. Protein sequence: CASSPGITRNTEAFF.

CDR3 DNA sequence: TGCAGCGTTGAATTCGTGGGTGGCTACACCTTC. Residues: CSVEFVGGYTF. J is TRBJ1-2 and V is TRBV29-1; D gene uncertain. V was clipped by 2 bases and J by 7 bases, with 8 bases between them. Germline assignment: CDR1 SQVTM and CDR2 ANQGSEA. The CDR3 length is 11 residues.

The V gene is TRBV6-5, the J gene TRBJ2-1; no clear D. The V gene lost 5 bases and the J gene lost 7 bases, with 9 bases spanning the gap. This CDR3 has 12 amino acids. CDR1 is MNHEY and CDR2 is SVGAGI in the germline V gene. The DNA of the CDR3 is TGTGCCAGCAGTGAAACATGGAATGAGCAGTTCTTC. Protein: CASSETWNEQFF.

The genes are TRBV9 and TRBJ2-2; D gene ambiguous. CDR3 length: 14 amino acids. The V end was cut by 0 bases, the J end by 2 bases, with 5 bases between. The germline CDR1 and CDR2 sequences are SGDLS and YYNGEE. CDR3 region: CASSVVGNTGELFF. In DNA form, the CDR3 reads TGTGCCAGCAGCGTAGTCGGAAACACCGGGGAGCTGTTTTTT.

This chain links TRBV5-4 with TRBJ2-5; the D gene is possibly TRBD2 (5 bases). V dropped 3 bases and J dropped 3 bases, with 12 bases sitting between them. The CDR3 length is 14 residues. Germline V gives CDR1 SGHNT, CDR2 YYREEE (reference sequence). The CDR3 bases are TGTGCCAGCAGCTCAGGAGGAAGAGAAGAGACCCAGTACTTC. This codes for CASSSGGREETQYF.

This chain uses TRBV20-1 with TRBJ2-3; D unresolved. Trimming pared 0 bases from V and 5 bases from J, leaving 3 bases between. The CDR3 loop spans 11 amino acids. In germline, CDR1 is DFQATT, CDR2 SNEGSKA (reference sequence). CDR3 in amino acids: CSARDRDTQYF. CDR3 DNA: TGCAGTGCTAGAGATAGAGATACGCAGTATTTT.

The V gene is TRBV28, the J gene TRBJ2-5, with D possibly matching TRBD1 (6 bases). The germline V gene encodes CDR1 MDHEN and CDR2 SYDVKM. V was pared by 3 bases and J by 4 bases, with 12 bases between. The CDR3 is 14 residues long. The CDR3, as DNA: TGTGCCAGCAGTTTTGTTACAGGGAGAGAGACCCAGTACTTC. Its translation is CASSFVTGRETQYF. Full variable domain (outside the CDR3, taken from reference TRBV28 and TRBJ2-5): DVKVTQSSRYLVKRTGEKVFLECVQDMDHENMFWYRQDPGLGLRLIYFSYDVKMKEKGDIPEGYSVSREKKERFSLILESASTNQTSMYLCASSFVTGRETQYFGPGTRLLVL.

The V call is TRBV30, the J call TRBJ1-2, with TRBD1 identical over 8 bases. The CDR3 is made up of 14 amino acids. CDR1 and CDR2 from the germline V gene are GTSNPN and SVGIG (reference sequence). Losses at the gene ends were 3 bases for V and 7 bases for J; bases not matched to a gene: 10. The CDR3 region has the DNA TGTGCCTGGAGCCTCATTCAGGGGGCTGTTGGCTACACCTTC. The encoded protein is CAWSLIQGAVGYTF.

The CDR3 spells CAAGGLAGGLEQFF. The CDR3 nucleotides read TGTGCCGCAGGGGGACTAGCGGGAGGATTGGAGCAGTTCTTC. The chain joins TRBV4-2 to TRBJ2-1; 15 nucleotides agree with TRBD2. The germline V gene encodes CDR1 LGHNA and CDR2 YNFKEQ. V lost 11 bases and J lost 10; bases outside the gene matches: 9. There are 14 residues in the CDR3.

The DNA of the CDR3 is TGTGCCAGCAGCATGTTGACCTACAATGAGCAGTTCTTC. Its protein is CASSMLTYNEQFF. V gene TRBV7-9 combines with J gene TRBJ2-1, with D unclear. Germline loops: CDR1 SEHNR, CDR2 FQNEAQ (reference sequence). The V gene lost 5 bases and the J gene lost 2 bases, with 7 bases spanning the gap. CDR3 length equals 13 residues.

The chain carries TRBV29-1 and TRBJ2-1; 14 bases match TRBD2. The V and J ends lost 6 bases and 2 bases, in that order; junction bases with no gene match: 6. Germline loops: CDR1 SQVTM, CDR2 ANQGSEA. The CDR3 loop spans 16 amino acids. Here the CDR3 reads CSVTGLAGVPYNEQFF. The CDR3 DNA follows: TGCAGCGTCACGGGACTAGCGGGAGTTCCCTACAATGAGCAGTTCTTC.

This clone occurred once. The chain has TRBV27 and TRBJ1-2, with TRBD1 matching over 8 bases. The CDR3 consists of 13 residues. Unmatched junction bases numbered 7, after V lost 8 bases and J lost 5 bases. Germline CDR1 and CDR2: MNHEY and SMNVEV (reference sequence). In DNA, the CDR3 is TGTGCCAGCGGAGCCCGGACAGGGTATGGCTACACCTTC. Its translation is CASGARTGYGYTF.

This clone appeared a few times. The J gene is TRBJ2-2, the V gene TRBV29-1; D remains ambiguous. This CDR3 region has 14 residues. Germline V gene data show CDR1 as SQVTM and CDR2 as ANQGSEA. V lost 5 bases to trimming and J lost 0 bases, with 10 bases between them. CDR3 amino acids: CSVTKSTNTGELFF. The CDR3 DNA reads TGCAGCGTTACCAAGAGCACGAACACCGGGGAGCTGTTTTTT.